This T cell receptor beta chain was identified in a study of CD8+ T cells in alopecia areata. Findings of the study overall: Sequenced scalp T cells also include alphabeta T cells resident in normal skin. Lesional scalp displayed greater clonality than normal scalp, most notably in alopecia totalis/universalis.

V was trimmed by 2 bases and J by 2 bases, leaving 12 bases between them. This CDR3 is 15 amino acids long. CDR1 MNHEY and CDR2 SVGAGI come from the germline V gene. Reverse transcribed after extraction, RNA yielded cDNA as the sequencing template. Clones were read by immunoSEQ multiplex PCR, and TCRdb kept only the in-frame ones, dropping some. Of roughly 150,000 clones in the sample, about three fifths were seen once. This clone was recorded a few times. What it recognizes is unknown. The source of this sequence is a human donor in good health. What was sequenced was CD4+ T cells sorted from blood. V usage is TRBV6-5 and J usage is TRBJ1-1; the D gene is possibly TRBD1 (5 bases). For the CDR3, the DNA is TGTGCCAGCAGTTACGGGGGGGTAGGTAACACTGAAGCTTTCTTT. Residues: CASSYGGVGNTEAFF.